These 25 T cell receptor beta chains originate from one sample sequenced in a study of technical replicates of blood from several donors (dated by TCRdb to the late 2010s). Libraries were prepared through the immunoSEQ multiplex PCR assay. TCRdb obtained this table from immuneACCESS and retained in-frame rearrangements with V and J assigned. These tables miss some clones; where compared with another copy, unresolved V genes account for less than half of the shortfall, and the remainder is unexplained. The sample data list approximately 53,000 clones, and more than 95% of these were observed just once. Of the sample, about 0.39% is held by the ten largest clones. What was sequenced was T cells isolated from PBMCs. These receptors all come from a human donor in good health.

The V and J genes are TRBV7-9 and TRBJ2-5; D is possibly TRBD1 (6 bases). CDR3 length equals 16 residues. CDR1 and CDR2 (germline): SEHNR, FQNEAQ (reference sequence). V was trimmed by 5 bases and J by 4 bases, leaving 20 bases between them. CDR3 sequence: CASSRSYRERGETQYF. Here the CDR3 DNA reads TGTGCCAGCAGCCGTTCGTACAGGGAAAGGGGAGAGACCCAGTACTTC.

The chain has TRBV9 and TRBJ1-2; 7 bases are shared with TRBD1. This CDR3 region has 13 residues. The germline CDR1 and CDR2 sequences are SGDLS and YYNGEE. V was clipped by 4 bases and J by 4 bases; unmatched bases: 4. The CDR3 is CASSTRDSYGYTF. CDR3 DNA: TGTGCCAGCAGCACCCGGGACAGCTATGGCTACACCTTC.

V and J are TRBV7-2 and TRBJ1-2; D is undetermined. Germline loops: CDR1 SGHTA, CDR2 FQGNSA. The CDR3 loop spans 14 amino acids. V dropped 6 bases and J dropped 4 bases, with 15 bases sitting between them. Written as DNA, the CDR3 is TGTGCCAGCAGTAAGGTACTACGGGGCTATGGCTACACCTTC. Protein product: CASSKVLRGYGYTF. Drawing the rest from reference TRBV7-2 and TRBJ1-2, the complete variable domain is GAGVSQSPSNKVTEKGKDVELRCDPISGHTALYWYRQSLGQGLEFLIYFQGNSAPDKSGLPSDRFSAERTGGSVSTLTIQRTQQEDSAVYLCASSKVLRGYGYTFGSGTRLTVV.

The chain links TRBV6-1 to TRBJ2-7; 10 nucleotides line up with TRBD1. V shed 4 bases and J 3 bases; nucleotides not matched to a gene: 6. CDR3 length: 15 residues. The V gene's germline CDR1 is MNHNS and CDR2 SASEGT. The CDR3 nucleotides are TGTGCCAGCAGTGCCTCCGGGACAGGGGTCTACGAGCAGTACTTC. It translates to CASSASGTGVYEQYF.

The chain couples TRBV25-1 to TRBJ1-1, with a weak D call TRBD1 (5 bases). With 2 bases removed from V and 1 base from J, the gap between germline ends came to 11 bases. This CDR3 has 15 amino acids. Per germline, CDR1 MGHDK and CDR2 SYGVNS. The CDR3 bases are TGTGCCAGCAGTGAAACAAAGGGGCCGAACACTGAAGCTTTCTTT. Translated, it gives CASSETKGPNTEAFF.

The genes are TRBV18 and TRBJ1-2; TRBD1 might be the D (5 bases). The V gene's germline CDR1 is KGHSH and CDR2 LQKENI. V shed 3 bases and J shed 1 base, with 6 bases lying between them. CDR3 size: 13 residues. The CDR3 region is CASSPQGNYGYTF. The DNA of the CDR3 is TGTGCCAGCTCACCCCAGGGTAACTATGGCTACACCTTC.

The chain joins TRBV30 to TRBJ2-7; TRBD1 aligns across 8 bases. The germline V gene has CDR1 GTSNPN and CDR2 SVGIG (reference sequence). This CDR3 contains 13 residues. Trimming took 1 base from V and 6 from J; bases not matched to a gene: 5. The DNA for the CDR3 is TGTGCCTGGAGTGAGGACAGGGTGGGCGAGCAGTACTTC. Translating it yields CAWSEDRVGEQYF.

The chain carries TRBV29-1 and TRBJ1-3, with D perhaps matching TRBD1 (6 bases). The length of the CDR3 is 14 residues. The germline V gene has CDR1 SQVTM and CDR2 ANQGSEA. The germline V and J ends were trimmed by 7 bases and 1 base, with 14 bases remaining between them. CDR3 protein: CSAQQGRSGNTIYF. The CDR3 DNA reads TGCAGCGCTCAACAGGGACGGTCTGGAAACACCATATATTTT.

The genes are TRBV30 and TRBJ1-2, with 7 nucleotides matching TRBD1. This CDR3 region has 13 residues. The V gene's germline CDR1 is GTSNPN and CDR2 SVGIG (reference sequence). V trimming: 3 bases; J trimming: 3 bases; junction bases outside the gene matches: 4. The DNA for the CDR3 is TGTGCCTGGAGCCTAGGGGGCGACTATGGCTACACCTTC. This translates into CAWSLGGDYGYTF.

The genes are TRBV4-2 and TRBJ2-7; 13 bases fit TRBD2. Germline assignment: CDR1 LGHNA and CDR2 YNFKEQ. The CDR3 covers 15 residues. With 1 base clipped from V and 4 bases from J, the junction kept 1 base outside the gene matches. For the CDR3, the DNA is TGTGCCAGCAGCCAAGGGACTAGCGGGGGATACGAGCAGTACTTC. Translation: CASSQGTSGGYEQYF.

The V and J genes are TRBV27 and TRBJ2-1, with a possible D match to TRBD2 (7 bases). The CDR3 sequence is 14 residues long. V lost 9 bases and J lost 8, with 20 bases in between. Germline V gene sequence: CDR1 MNHEY, CDR2 SMNVEV (reference sequence). The CDR3 sequence is CASRRLGGRDEQFF. The CDR3 DNA sequence: TGTGCCAGTCGTCGGTTAGGGGGGAGGGATGAGCAGTTCTTC.

V is TRBV2 and J is TRBJ1-4, with D hard to call. This CDR3 is built from 13 residues. The V gene's germline CDR1 is SNHLY and CDR2 FYNNEI. Trimming stripped 4 bases from V and 8 bases from J, with 11 bases between. CDR3 amino acids: CASSGHLSEKLFF. CDR3 in DNA: TGTGCCAGCAGTGGACATCTCAGCGAAAAACTGTTTTTT.

The chain links TRBV9 to TRBJ2-7; tentative D call: TRBD2 (6 bases). CDR3 length: 14 amino acids. The germline V and J ends were trimmed by 4 bases and 5 bases, with 16 bases remaining between them. The V gene's germline CDR1 is SGDLS and CDR2 YYNGEE. The CDR3 loop is CASSSPEGFHEQYF. The CDR3, as DNA: TGTGCCAGCAGCTCGCCGGAGGGGTTCCACGAGCAGTACTTC.

The sample holds one count of this clone. CDR3 residues: CASSPLGSGSNRYTQYF. As DNA, the CDR3 is TGTGCCAGCAGCCCCCTAGGGAGCGGGAGTAATAGATATACGCAGTATTTT. The genes are TRBV28 and TRBJ2-3; TRBD2 agrees at 8 bases. This CDR3 has 17 residues. In germline, CDR1 is MDHEN, CDR2 SYDVKM. Losses at the gene ends were 6 bases for V and 7 bases for J; bases not matched to a gene: 18. The full variable domain, completed using reference TRBV28 and TRBJ2-3, is DVKVTQSSRYLVKRTGEKVFLECVQDMDHENMFWYRQDPGLGLRLIYFSYDVKMKEKGDIPEGYSVSREKKERFSLILESASTNQTSMYLCASSPLGSGSNRYTQYFGPGTRLTVL.

The chain couples TRBV2 to TRBJ2-1; 7 bases align to TRBD2. This CDR3 comprises 17 residues. J gave up 8 bases and V 7 bases, and 20 bases lay outside the gene matches. Germline CDR1 SNHLY, CDR2 FYNNEI. CDR3 DNA sequence: TGTGCCAGCACCTCGTGGAGGGAGGGCCGGTTTTTTGATGAGCAGTTCTTC. Protein: CASTSWREGRFFDEQFF. The whole variable domain, remainder taken from reference TRBV2 and TRBJ2-1, is EPEVTQTPSHQVTQMGQEVILRCVPISNHLYFYWYRQILGQKVEFLVSFYNNEISEKSEIFDDQFSVERPDGSNFTLKIRSTKLEDSAMYFCASTSWREGRFFDEQFFGPGTRLTVL.

For this clone: The junction departs from the called germline gene at one end, perhaps through a read error. This chain uses TRBV10-3 with TRBJ1-2; D gene uncertain. The CDR3 loop spans 14 amino acids. The germline CDR1 and CDR2 sequences are ENHRY and SYGVKD. CDR3 sequence reads: CATSQARDYHGYTF. The CDR3 DNA is TGTGCCACCAGTCAAGCCCGGGATTATCATGGCTACACCTTC.

The V call is TRBV11-3, the J call TRBJ2-1, with no clear D. The CDR3 length is 15 residues. V was cut by 0 bases and J by 7 bases, with 13 bases left in between. The germline gives CDR1 SGHNT, CDR2 YENEEA. DNA for the CDR3: TGTGCCAGCAGCTTAGATACGCTAGTTCTGAATGAGCAGTTCTTC. As protein: CASSLDTLVLNEQFF.

The chain is built from TRBV30 and TRBJ2-5; 13 bases are shared with TRBD2. The CDR3 length is 16 residues. In germline, CDR1 is GTSNPN, CDR2 SVGIG (reference sequence). The junction had 8 bases not matched to a gene; V was cut back by 3 bases and J by 4 bases. The CDR3 protein is CAWRTGTSGIRETQYF. The CDR3 DNA follows: TGTGCCTGGAGAACCGGGACTAGCGGGATTAGAGAGACCCAGTACTTC.

The chain has TRBV10-1 and TRBJ2-1; perhaps TRBD1 as D (5 bases). Germline lookup yields CDR1 WNHNN and CDR2 SYGVQD (reference sequence). CDR3 length equals 17 residues. V lost 4 bases to trimming and J lost 7 bases, with 23 bases between them. CDR3 sequence (DNA): TGCGCCAGCAGTGTCTTGAATGGGGCAGGAGCGAGGAATGAGCAGTTCTTC. Its translation: CASSVLNGAGARNEQFF.

This clone was observed a single time. The chain links TRBV19 to TRBJ1-2; no reliable D call. Germline lookup yields CDR1 LNHDA and CDR2 SQIVND (reference sequence). V was cut by 5 bases and J by 8 bases, with 18 bases left in between. The CDR3 sequence is 14 residues long. CDR3 coding DNA: TGTGCCAGTAGTTCCCTCGGGGTGGGAGGCGGCTACACCTTC. Translation: CASSSLGVGGGYTF. Combining the CDR3 with reference TRBV19 and TRBJ1-2 gives the whole variable domain DGGITQSPKYLFRKEGQNVTLSCEQNLNHDAMYWYRQDPGQGLRLIYYSQIVNDFQKGDIAEGYSVSREKKESFPLTVTSAQKNPTAFYLCASSSLGVGGGYTFGSGTRLTVV.

J is TRBJ1-5 and V is TRBV7-2; 9 bases agree with TRBD1. This CDR3 has 14 residues. CDR1 SGHTA and CDR2 FQGNSA come from the germline V gene. V shed 4 bases and J 5 bases; nucleotides not matched to a gene: 3. The CDR3 loop is CASSSRQGDQPQHF. CDR3 sequence (DNA): TGTGCCAGCAGCTCGAGACAGGGGGATCAGCCCCAGCATTTT.

The CDR3 sequence: CASSLTGEAFF. CDR3 nucleotide sequence: TGTGCCAGCAGCTTGACAGGAGAAGCTTTCTTT. The chain links TRBV7-9 to TRBJ1-1, with a tentative D call TRBD1 (6 bases). CDR1 and CDR2 (germline): SEHNR, FQNEAQ (reference sequence). V was shortened by 3 bases and J by 8 bases, with 7 bases between the two germline ends. The CDR3 totals 11 residues.

A remark on this clone: At one of its ends the junction is not consistent with the germline gene, which may arise from a read error. The CDR3 nucleotides are TGTGCCAGCAGACGCACGGGACAAATCTCCCACGAGCAGTACTTC. Its protein product is CASRRTGQISHEQYF. The rearrangement uses TRBV11-3 and TRBJ2-7, with D perhaps TRBD1 (6 bases). CDR3 length: 15 residues. CDR1 SGHNT and CDR2 YENEEA come from the germline V gene.

The rearrangement links TRBV2 to TRBJ2-2, with D possibly matching TRBD1 (6 bases). Germline CDR1 is SNHLY and CDR2 is FYNNEI. CDR3 size: 17 residues. V shed 7 bases and J shed 2 bases, with 20 bases lying between them. CDR3 nucleotides: TGTGCCAGCACATTGCCCCGACAGGAAAGAAACACCGGGGAGCTGTTTTTT. Translated, it gives CASTLPRQERNTGELFF.

In the case of this clone: Germline and junction disagree at one end, which may indicate a read error. The CDR3 region is CASSLEVAGVTGFYNEQFF. In DNA form, the CDR3 reads TGTGCTAGCAGCTTAGAAGTAGCGGGGGTCACGGGGTTTTACAATGAGCAGTTCTTC. V usage is TRBV7-7 and J usage is TRBJ2-1; 9 bases line up with TRBD2. The length of the CDR3 is 19 residues. In germline, CDR1 is SSHAT, CDR2 FNYEAQ (reference sequence).